Below are 25 T cell receptor beta chains sequenced from a single sample in a study of graft-versus-host responses after intestinal transplantation. Libraries were prepared by immunoSEQ multiplex PCR; TCRdb keeps only in-frame clonotypes and omits some of them. The repertoire holds 65,000 to 90,000 clones, with more than 80% as singletons. What these receptors recognize is not known. The sample here was unstimulated CD8+ T cells sorted from spleen or lymph node cells, taken before intestinal transplant. These receptors were taken from a human donor who received an intestinal transplant.

The V and J genes are TRBV4-1 and TRBJ1-3, with a possible D match to TRBD1 (6 bases). Looked up from germline, CDR1 is MGHRA and CDR2 is YSYEKL. The CDR3 loop spans 17 amino acids. V was trimmed by 1 base and J by 1 base, leaving 14 bases between them. The CDR3 DNA sequence: TGCGCCAGCAGCCAAGGAGCTCAGGGGAAATCTGGAAACACCATATATTTT. It translates to CASSQGAQGKSGNTIYF.

This clone has only one observation. The V call is TRBV7-9, the J call TRBJ2-1; 10 nucleotides agree with TRBD2. Germline CDR1 and CDR2: SEHNR and FQNEAQ (reference sequence). Trimming took 5 bases from V and 13 from J; bases not matched to a gene: 5. This CDR3 comprises 12 residues. CDR3 loop: CASSPRLAGQFF. CDR3 bases: TGTGCCAGCAGCCCCCGACTAGCGGGTCAGTTCTTC. The full variable domain, rest sourced from reference TRBV7-9 and TRBJ2-1, is DTGVSQNPRHKITKRGQNVTFRCDPISEHNRLYWYRQTLGQGPEFLTYFQNEAQLEKSRLLSDRFSAERPKGSFSTLEIQRTEQGDSAMYLCASSPRLAGQFFGPGTRLTVL.

V usage is TRBV7-6 and J usage is TRBJ2-7; TRBD1 agrees at 9 bases. Losses at the gene ends were 0 bases for V and 3 bases for J; bases not matched to a gene: 9. Germline loops: CDR1 SGHVS, CDR2 FNYEAQ. This CDR3 is built from 17 residues. CDR3 in DNA: TGTGCCAGCAGCTTAGCCCCCCCGGGACAGGGATTCTACGAGCAGTACTTC. Residues: CASSLAPPGQGFYEQYF.

The chain joins TRBV27 to TRBJ2-7; the match to TRBD2 covers 10 bases. J was trimmed by 2 bases and V by 2 bases; bases with no gene match: 9. The CDR3 covers 17 residues. Looked up from germline, CDR1 is MNHEY and CDR2 is SMNVEV (reference sequence). CDR3 coding DNA: TGTGCCAGCAGTTTACTGCCCGGGACTAGCGAGACCTACGAGCAGTACTTC. Residues: CASSLLPGTSETYEQYF.

The chain carries TRBV15 and TRBJ1-3; TRBD1 matches 9 bases. Germline loops: CDR1 LNHNV, CDR2 YYDKDF (reference sequence). The CDR3 covers 15 residues. The ends lost 5 bases at V and 1 base at J; junction bases unmatched: 3. DNA of the CDR3: TGTGCCACCAGCGCGGACAGGGGATCTGGAAACACCATATATTTT. This codes for CATSADRGSGNTIYF.

The chain employs TRBV19 and TRBJ1-5; no clear D. This CDR3 spans 15 amino acids. The V end lost 3 bases, the J end lost 1 base, and 10 bases lay between the germline ends. The germline CDR1 and CDR2 sequences are LNHDA and SQIVND (reference sequence). CDR3 nucleotides: TGTGCCAGTAGTATTTCCTCGGGGAGCAATCAGCCCCAGCATTTT. As protein: CASSISSGSNQPQHF.

This sequence joins TRBV25-1 and TRBJ2-1; the D gene is possibly TRBD2 (5 bases). Germline V gene lookup returns CDR1 MGHDK and CDR2 SYGVNS. The CDR3 loop spans 18 amino acids. V dropped 4 bases and J dropped 0 bases, with 19 bases sitting between them. The CDR3 DNA follows: TGTGCCAGCAGTGGCCCTTTTTCGGAGGAGGCCTCCTACAATGAGCAGTTCTTC. Residues: CASSGPFSEEASYNEQFF.

The rearrangement joins TRBV29-1 to TRBJ2-3; D gene unclear. V gave up 3 bases and J gave up 4 bases, with 11 bases separating them. The CDR3 runs to 13 residues. The germline gives CDR1 SQVTM, CDR2 ANQGSEA. CDR3 DNA: TGCAGCGTTGACGGTGGTGCGGCAGATACGCAGTATTTT. It is translated as CSVDGGAADTQYF.

Here the CDR3 reads CASSPQRGVSYNEQFF. In DNA form, the CDR3 reads TGTGCCAGCAGCCCGCAGCGGGGGGTCTCCTACAATGAGCAGTTCTTC. The chain has TRBV7-6 and TRBJ2-1; 9 nucleotides match TRBD2. J gave up 0 bases and V 5 bases, and 5 bases lay outside the gene matches. The CDR3 contains 16 residues. Germline CDR1 and CDR2: SGHVS and FNYEAQ.

The chain recombines TRBV5-1 with TRBJ2-5, with 11 bases lining up with TRBD2. The CDR3 sequence is 17 residues long. The V segment lost 1 base and the J segment 3 bases; nucleotides outside the gene matches: 8. Germline V lookup: CDR1 SGHRS, CDR2 YFSETQ. DNA for the CDR3: TGCGCCAGCAGCTTGTCTCTTAGCGGGAGGGTGGAAGAGACCCAGTACTTC. It translates to CASSLSLSGRVEETQYF.

The V gene is TRBV5-4, the J gene TRBJ2-7; TRBD1 matches 9 bases. V lost 4 bases and J lost 3; bases outside the gene matches: 5. The CDR3 extends over 14 amino acids. Germline V lookup: CDR1 SGHNT, CDR2 YYREEE (reference sequence). The DNA of the CDR3 is TGTGCCAGCAGCCTGGACAGGGGCCACTACGAGCAGTACTTC. It encodes CASSLDRGHYEQYF.

This chain's CDR3 is CASSFESGTGVYGYTF. For the CDR3, the DNA is TGTGCCAGCAGTTTTGAGTCCGGGACAGGGGTATATGGCTACACCTTC. The chain has TRBV27 and TRBJ1-2, with TRBD1 matching 10 bases. Trimming removed 3 bases from V and 5 bases from J; junction bases left unmatched: 9. This CDR3 is 16 amino acids long. Germline assignment: CDR1 MNHEY and CDR2 SMNVEV (reference sequence).

In DNA, the CDR3 is TGCGCCAGCAGCTTGTACCCGACAGCCTACAATGAGCAGTTCTTC. Residues: CASSLYPTAYNEQFF. This chain connects TRBV5-1 to TRBJ2-1; D perhaps matches TRBD1 (5 bases). Per the germline V gene, CDR1 is SGHRS and CDR2 is YFSETQ. V gave up 1 base and J gave up 2 bases, with 10 bases separating them. The length of the CDR3 is 15 residues.

The chain links TRBV18 to TRBJ2-7; the D is unclear. The CDR3 length is 14 residues. Trimming removed 2 bases at V and 5 bases at J, with 13 bases between. Per germline, CDR1 KGHSH and CDR2 LQKENI. CDR3 region: CASSPSFRINEQYF. CDR3 coding DNA: TGTGCCAGCTCACCATCATTCAGGATTAACGAGCAGTACTTC.

The gene calls are TRBV6-5 and TRBJ2-5; TRBD1 might be the D (6 bases). CDR3 size: 13 residues. V dropped 5 bases and J dropped 4 bases, with 11 bases sitting between them. CDR1 and CDR2 from the germline V gene are MNHEY and SVGAGI. The CDR3 coding sequence is TGTGCCAGCAGTGCAACAGGGCTAGAGACCCAGTACTTC. Amino acid sequence: CASSATGLETQYF.

V usage is TRBV7-3 and J usage is TRBJ2-7; 9 nucleotides match TRBD2. The CDR3 consists of 15 residues. Germline V CDR1 and CDR2: SGHTA, FQGTGA. Trimming cost V 2 bases and J 5 bases; bases outside gene matches: 7. The CDR3 reads CASSLAASGINEQYF. The CDR3 nucleotides read TGTGCCAGCAGCTTAGCTGCTAGCGGGATCAACGAGCAGTACTTC.

This rearrangement joins TRBV11-3 to TRBJ2-1; 7 bases line up with TRBD1. Germline CDR1 is SGHNT and CDR2 is YENEEA. V dropped 5 bases and J dropped 3; count of bases not matched to a gene: 7. CDR3 size: 15 residues. The CDR3 DNA is TGTGCCAGCAGCGCCGGGACAGCAGGCTACAATGAGCAGTTCTTC. Residues: CASSAGTAGYNEQFF.

This clone showed up just once. The chain is built from TRBV19 and TRBJ1-1, with D possibly matching TRBD1 (5 bases). CDR1 is LNHDA, CDR2 SQIVND, per germline (reference sequence). The CDR3 has 15 amino acids. Trimming pared 5 bases from V and 1 base from J, leaving 14 bases between. In nucleotides, the CDR3 is TGTGCCAGTAGTCCCCATGGGGCACCGAACACTGAAGCTTTCTTT. As protein: CASSPHGAPNTEAFF.

This chain connects TRBV5-1 to TRBJ2-1, with 7 bases aligning to TRBD1. V shed 0 bases, J shed 3 bases, and the junction held 3 bases outside the gene matches. CDR3 length: 15 amino acids. Looked up from germline, CDR1 is SGHRS and CDR2 is YFSETQ. DNA of the CDR3: TGCGCCAGCAGCTTGGGGACAGGCCTCTACAATGAGCAGTTCTTC. Translation gives CASSLGTGLYNEQFF.

This chain links TRBV12-5 with TRBJ1-2, with TRBD1 identical over 8 bases. V gave up 5 bases and J gave up 6 bases; unmatched junction bases: 8. CDR3 size: 14 residues. From germline, CDR1 is LGHNT and CDR2 FRNRAP. The CDR3 spells CASGPGTGQDGYTF. Here the CDR3 DNA reads TGTGCTAGTGGTCCGGGGACGGGACAGGATGGCTACACCTTC.

This clone is a singleton in its sample. The gene calls are TRBV20-1 and TRBJ2-7; D remains unclear. The CDR3 has 10 residues. V lost 5 bases and J 6 bases, leaving 8 bases between the germline ends. The V gene's germline CDR1 is DFQATT and CDR2 SNEGSKA (reference sequence). Here the CDR3 reads CSAGLGEQYF. The CDR3 DNA is TGCAGTGCTGGCCTTGGCGAGCAGTACTTC.

The V call is TRBV28, the J call TRBJ2-1, with D uncertain. Germline V gene data show CDR1 as MDHEN and CDR2 as SYDVKM. The CDR3 is made up of 15 amino acids. Trimming took off 3 bases at V and 8 bases at J, with 17 bases between the two ends. CDR3 coding DNA: TGTGCCAGCAGTTTGGATGCAGCTTCCGAGGATGAGCAGTTCTTC. The encoded protein is CASSLDAASEDEQFF. The complete variable domain, with remaining parts taken from reference TRBV28 and TRBJ2-1, reads DVKVTQSSRYLVKRTGEKVFLECVQDMDHENMFWYRQDPGLGLRLIYFSYDVKMKEKGDIPEGYSVSREKKERFSLILESASTNQTSMYLCASSLDAASEDEQFFGPGTRLTVL.

The V and J genes are TRBV4-2 and TRBJ2-7; 8 bases are a match to TRBD1. This CDR3 comprises 16 residues. V was pared by 0 bases and J by 5 bases, with 9 bases of the junction left unmatched. Germline V lookup: CDR1 LGHNA, CDR2 YNFKEQ. CDR3 residues: CASSQESGRGPDEQYF. The CDR3 coding sequence is TGTGCCAGCAGCCAAGAATCTGGCAGGGGGCCCGACGAGCAGTACTTC.

This clone turned up a few times. The chain links TRBV5-5 to TRBJ2-7, with 8 bases identical to TRBD1. CDR1 and CDR2 (germline): SGHKS, YYEKEE (reference sequence). Trimming took 0 bases from V and 6 from J; bases not matched to a gene: 5. This CDR3 is 14 amino acids long. The CDR3 DNA reads TGTGCCAGCAGCTTGGACAGGGGGTGGGGCGAGCAGTACTTC. As protein: CASSLDRGWGEQYF. The entire variable domain, with the rest obtained from reference TRBV5-5 and TRBJ2-7, is as follows: DAGVTQSPTHLIKTRGQQVTLRCSPISGHKSVSWYQQVLGQGPQFIFQYYEKEERGRGNFPDRFSARQFPNYSSELNVNALLLGDSALYLCASSLDRGWGEQYFGPGTRLTVT.

The chain links TRBV15 to TRBJ2-1, with a tentative D call TRBD1 (5 bases). Trimming took off 1 base at V and 0 bases at J, with 7 bases between the two ends. CDR1 is LNHNV and CDR2 is YYDKDF in the germline V gene (reference sequence). The CDR3 sequence is 15 residues long. CDR3 region: CATSRGRGSYNEQFF. The CDR3 DNA reads TGTGCCACCAGCAGAGGAAGGGGCTCCTACAATGAGCAGTTCTTC.